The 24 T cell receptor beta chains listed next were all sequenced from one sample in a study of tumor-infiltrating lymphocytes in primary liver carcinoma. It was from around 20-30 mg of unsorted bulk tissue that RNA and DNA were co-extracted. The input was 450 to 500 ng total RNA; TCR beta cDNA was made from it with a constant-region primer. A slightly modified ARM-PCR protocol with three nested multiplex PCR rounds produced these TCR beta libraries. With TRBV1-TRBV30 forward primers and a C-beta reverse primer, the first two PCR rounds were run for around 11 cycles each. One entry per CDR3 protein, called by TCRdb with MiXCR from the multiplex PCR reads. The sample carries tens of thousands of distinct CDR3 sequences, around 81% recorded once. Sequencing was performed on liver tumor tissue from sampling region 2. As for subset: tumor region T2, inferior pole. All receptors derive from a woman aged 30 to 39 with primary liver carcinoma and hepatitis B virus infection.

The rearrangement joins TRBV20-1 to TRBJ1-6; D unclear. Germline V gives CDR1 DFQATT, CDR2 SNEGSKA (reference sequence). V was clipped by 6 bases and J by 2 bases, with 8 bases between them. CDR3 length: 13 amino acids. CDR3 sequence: CSARRPYNSPLHF. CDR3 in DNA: TGCAGTGCCCGAAGGCCCTATAATTCACCCCTCCACTTT.

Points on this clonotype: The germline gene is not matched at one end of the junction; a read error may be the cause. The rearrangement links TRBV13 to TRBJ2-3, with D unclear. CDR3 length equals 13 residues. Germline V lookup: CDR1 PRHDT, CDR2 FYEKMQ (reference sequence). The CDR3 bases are TGTGCCAGCAACTCGGGTTTAACAGATACCCAGTATTTT. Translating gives CASNSGLTDTQYF. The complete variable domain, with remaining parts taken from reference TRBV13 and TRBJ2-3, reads AAGVIQSPRHLIKEKRETATLKCYPIPRHDTVYWYQQGPGQDPQFLISFYEKMQSDKGSIPDRFSAQQFSDYHSELNMSSLELGDSALYFCASNSGLTDTQYFGPGTRLTVL.

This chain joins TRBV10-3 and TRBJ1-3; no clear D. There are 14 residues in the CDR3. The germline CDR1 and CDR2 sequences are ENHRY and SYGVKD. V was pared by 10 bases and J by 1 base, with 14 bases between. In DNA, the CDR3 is TGTGCCAACAGCGAGTCAATTTCTGGAAACACCATATATTTT. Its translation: CANSESISGNTIYF.

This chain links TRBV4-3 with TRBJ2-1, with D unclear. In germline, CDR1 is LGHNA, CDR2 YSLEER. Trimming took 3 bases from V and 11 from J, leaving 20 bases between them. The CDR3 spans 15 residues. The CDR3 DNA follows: TGCGCCAGCAGCCAGGGCATGAAAGGTTCCGGTAAGCAGTTCTTC. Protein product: CASSQGMKGSGKQFF.

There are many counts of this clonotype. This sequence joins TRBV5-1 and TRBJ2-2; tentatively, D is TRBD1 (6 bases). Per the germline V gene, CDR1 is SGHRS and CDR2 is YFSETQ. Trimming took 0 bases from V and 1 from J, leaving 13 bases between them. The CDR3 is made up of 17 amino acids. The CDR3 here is CASSLGHRDKNTGELFF. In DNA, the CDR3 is TGCGCCAGCAGCTTGGGGCACAGGGACAAGAACACCGGGGAGCTGTTTTTT.

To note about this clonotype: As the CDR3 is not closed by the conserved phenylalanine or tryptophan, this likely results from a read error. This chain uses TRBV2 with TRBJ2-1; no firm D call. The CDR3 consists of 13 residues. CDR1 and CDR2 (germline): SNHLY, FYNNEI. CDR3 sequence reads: CAGPVSSYNKQFL. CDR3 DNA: TGCGCCGGTCCAGTCAGCTCCTACAATAAGCAGTTCCTC.

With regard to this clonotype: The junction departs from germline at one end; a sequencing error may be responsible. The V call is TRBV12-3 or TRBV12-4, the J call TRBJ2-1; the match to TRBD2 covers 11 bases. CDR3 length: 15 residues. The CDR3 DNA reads TGTCCCAGCAACCCGTCCGGGACTAGCGGACTTGAGCAGTTCTTC. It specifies CPSNPSGTSGLEQFF.

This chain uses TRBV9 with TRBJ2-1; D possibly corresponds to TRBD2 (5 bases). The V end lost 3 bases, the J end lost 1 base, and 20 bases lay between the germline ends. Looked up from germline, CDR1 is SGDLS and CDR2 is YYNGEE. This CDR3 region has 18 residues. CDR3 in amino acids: CASSGNPESGLSYNEQFF. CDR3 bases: TGTGCCAGCAGCGGTAATCCCGAAAGCGGCTTATCCTACAATGAGCAGTTCTTC.

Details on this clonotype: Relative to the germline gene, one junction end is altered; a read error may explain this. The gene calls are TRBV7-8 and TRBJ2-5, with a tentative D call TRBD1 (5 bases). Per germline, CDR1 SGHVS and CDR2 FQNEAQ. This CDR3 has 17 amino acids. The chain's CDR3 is CASSLFPLQAYHETQYF. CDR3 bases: TGTGCCAGCAGCCTATTTCCATTACAGGCGTACCACGAGACCCAGTACTTC.

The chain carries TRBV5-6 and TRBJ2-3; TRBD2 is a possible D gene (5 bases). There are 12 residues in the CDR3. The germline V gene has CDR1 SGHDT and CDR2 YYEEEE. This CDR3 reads CTNSLRADTQYF. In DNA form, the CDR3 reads TGTACCAACAGCTTGAGGGCAGATACGCAGTATTTT.

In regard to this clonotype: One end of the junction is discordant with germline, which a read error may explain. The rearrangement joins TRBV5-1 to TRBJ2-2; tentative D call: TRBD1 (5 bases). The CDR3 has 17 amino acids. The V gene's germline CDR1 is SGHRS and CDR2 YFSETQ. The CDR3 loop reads CVSSLGHSDKNTGELFF. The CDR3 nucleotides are TGCGTCAGCAGCTTGGGGCACAGTGACAAGAACACCGGGGAGCTGTTTTTT.

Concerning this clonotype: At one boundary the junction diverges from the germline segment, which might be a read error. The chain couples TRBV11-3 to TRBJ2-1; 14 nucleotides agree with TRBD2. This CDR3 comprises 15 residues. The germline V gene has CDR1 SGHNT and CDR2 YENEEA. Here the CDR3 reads CAGSRLAGGGYEQFF. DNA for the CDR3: TGTGCCGGCAGCCGACTAGCGGGGGGGGGCTACGAGCAGTTCTTC.

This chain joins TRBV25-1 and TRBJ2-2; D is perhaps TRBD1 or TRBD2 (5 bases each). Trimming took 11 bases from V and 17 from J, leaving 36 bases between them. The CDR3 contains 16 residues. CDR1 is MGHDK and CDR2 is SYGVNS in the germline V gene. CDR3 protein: CALHGASSLYTGDLFF. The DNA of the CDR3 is TGTGCCCTTCATGGCGCTTCGTCGCTTTACACCGGGGACCTATTTTTT.

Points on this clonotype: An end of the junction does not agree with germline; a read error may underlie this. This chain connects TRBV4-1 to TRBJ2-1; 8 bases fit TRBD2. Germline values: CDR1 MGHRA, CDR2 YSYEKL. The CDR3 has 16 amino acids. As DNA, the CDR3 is TGTGCCAGCAGCCAAGAGAGGATAGCGGGATTTGGTGAGCAGTTTTTC. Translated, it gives CASSQERIAGFGEQFF.

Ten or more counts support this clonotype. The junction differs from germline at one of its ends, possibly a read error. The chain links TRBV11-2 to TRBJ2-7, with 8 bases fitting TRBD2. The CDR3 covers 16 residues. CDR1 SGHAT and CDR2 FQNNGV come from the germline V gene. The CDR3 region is CVSSYLSGLERDEQYF. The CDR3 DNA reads TGTGTCAGCAGCTACCTTTCGGGACTAGAGAGGGACGAGCAGTACTTC.

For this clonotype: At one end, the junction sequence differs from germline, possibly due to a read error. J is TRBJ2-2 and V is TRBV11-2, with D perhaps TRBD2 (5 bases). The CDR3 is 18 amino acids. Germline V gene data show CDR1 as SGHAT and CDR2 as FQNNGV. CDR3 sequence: CASCSPRARGPNTGELFF. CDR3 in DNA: TGTGCCAGCTGCTCACCCCGAGCGAGAGGCCCGAACACCGGGGAACTGTTTTTT.

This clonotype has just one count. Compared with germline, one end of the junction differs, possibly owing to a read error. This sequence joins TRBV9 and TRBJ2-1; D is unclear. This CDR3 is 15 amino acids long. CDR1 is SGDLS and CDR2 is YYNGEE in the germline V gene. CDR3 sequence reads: CASSVDSNLYSEQLF. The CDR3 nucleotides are TGTGCCAGCAGCGTAGACTCTAACCTCTACAGTGAGCAGTTATTC. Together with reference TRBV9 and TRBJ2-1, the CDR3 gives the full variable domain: DSGVTQTPKHLITATGQRVTLRCSPRSGDLSVYWYQQSLDQGLQFLIQYYNGEERAKGNILERFSAQQFPDLHSELNLSSLELGDSALYFCASSVDSNLYSEQLFGPGTRLTVL.

The CDR3 bases are TGTGCCAGCAGTCCGCCCGGGGCTGAGGCGGATACGCAGTATTTT. Residues: CASSPPGAEADTQYF. The V call is TRBV5-4, the J call TRBJ2-3; TRBD1 or TRBD2 may be the D gene (5 bases each). Germline assignment: CDR1 SGHNT and CDR2 YYREEE (reference sequence). The V end was cut by 5 bases, the J end by 6 bases, with 19 bases between. This CDR3 has 15 amino acids.

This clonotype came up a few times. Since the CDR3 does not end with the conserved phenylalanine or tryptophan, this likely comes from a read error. The CDR3 region has the DNA TGTGCCAGAGTTGCTAATGAAAAACTGTTTCTT. Protein sequence: CARVANEKLFL. The genes are TRBV6-6 and TRBJ1-4, with unresolved D. Trimming removed 9 bases from V and 3 bases from J, with 5 bases in between. The CDR3 loop spans 11 amino acids. CDR1 is MNHNY and CDR2 is SVGAGI in the germline V gene (reference sequence).

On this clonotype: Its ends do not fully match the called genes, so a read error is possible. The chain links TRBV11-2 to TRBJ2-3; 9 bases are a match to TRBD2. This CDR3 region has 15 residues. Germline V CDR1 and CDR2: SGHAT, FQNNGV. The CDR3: CASSSVSGRPDTQYF. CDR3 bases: TGTGCTAGCAGCTCAGTAAGCGGGAGGCCAGATACGCAGTATTTT.

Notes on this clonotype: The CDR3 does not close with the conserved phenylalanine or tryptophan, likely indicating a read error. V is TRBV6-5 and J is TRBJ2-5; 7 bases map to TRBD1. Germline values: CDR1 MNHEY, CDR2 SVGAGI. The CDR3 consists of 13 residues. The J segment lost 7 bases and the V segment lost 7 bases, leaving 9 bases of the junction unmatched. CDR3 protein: CASTTDRVLTQYL. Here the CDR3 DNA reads TGTGCCAGCACTACCGACAGGGTGCTGACCCAGTACTTA.

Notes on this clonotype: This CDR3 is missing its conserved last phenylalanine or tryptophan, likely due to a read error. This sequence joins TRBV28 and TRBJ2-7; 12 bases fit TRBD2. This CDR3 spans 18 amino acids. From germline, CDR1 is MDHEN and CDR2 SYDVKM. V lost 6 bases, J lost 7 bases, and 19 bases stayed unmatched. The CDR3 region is CASRIWDRRLAGVREQYL. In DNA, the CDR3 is TGTGCCAGCAGAATATGGGACAGAAGACTAGCGGGAGTCCGAGAGCAGTACTTA.

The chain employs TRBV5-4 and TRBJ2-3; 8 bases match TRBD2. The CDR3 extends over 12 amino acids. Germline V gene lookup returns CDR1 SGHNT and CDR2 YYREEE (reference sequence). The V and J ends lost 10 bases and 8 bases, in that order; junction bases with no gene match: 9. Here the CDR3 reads CAYKSGGGTQYF. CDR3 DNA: TGTGCCTACAAAAGCGGGGGAGGTACGCAGTATTTT.

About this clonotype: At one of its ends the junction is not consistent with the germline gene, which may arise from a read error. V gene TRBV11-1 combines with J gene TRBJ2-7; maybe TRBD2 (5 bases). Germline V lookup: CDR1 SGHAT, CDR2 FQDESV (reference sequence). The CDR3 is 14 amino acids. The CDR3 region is CTSGLATTSYEQYF. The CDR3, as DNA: TGTACCAGCGGCTTAGCGACGACCTCCTACGAGCAGTACTTC.